These T cell receptor beta chains were read from a single sample in a study of blood T cell repertoires in COVID-19. The table came from immunoSEQ multiplex PCR; TCRdb's copy has only in-frame clones and leaves some out. Of approximately 230,000 clones listed, 85% to 90% are singletons. Sequencing used PBMCs or T cells enriched from blood (not recorded which). The receptors come from a man aged 18 to 29 who had recovered from COVID-19. CDR3s include the opening cysteine and the closing phenylalanine or tryptophan. Each record gives: CDR3 protein, CDR3 DNA, V gene, CDR3 length, J gene, clone size, D gene. D genes are given only for firm matches. The listing skips clone size in some rows; elsewhere it reads once, few, many or a size class.

CDR3: CASRGQEHYEQYF; DNA: TGTGCCAGTAGGGGACAGGAACATTACGAGCAGTACTTC; V: TRBV28; length: 13; J: TRBJ2-7; size: NA; D: TRBD1
CDR3: CASSPNSGTDYGYTF; DNA: TGCGCCAGCAGCCCAAATTCCGGGACAGATTATGGCTACACCTTC; V: TRBV4-1; length: 15; J: TRBJ1-2; size: NA; D: TRBD1
CDR3: CAIGAGELFF; DNA: TGTGCCATCGGAGCCGGGGAGCTGTTTTTT; V: TRBV28; length: 10; J: TRBJ2-2; size: NA; D: NA
CDR3: CASSLRDRGGYTF; DNA: TGTGCCAGCAGTCTCCGGGACAGGGGTGGCTACACCTTC; V: TRBV25-1; length: 13; J: TRBJ1-2; size: NA; D: TRBD1
CDR3: CASSPNSYEQYF; DNA: TGTGCCAGCAGCCCAAACTCCTACGAGCAGTACTTC; V: TRBV4-2; length: 12; J: TRBJ2-7; size: NA; D: NA
CDR3: CASDGQGYYNEQFF; DNA: TGTGCCAGCGACGGACAGGGATACTACAATGAGCAGTTCTTC; V: TRBV28; length: 14; J: TRBJ2-1; size: NA; D: TRBD1
CDR3: CASSNIQENTGELFF; DNA: TGCGCCAGCAGCAATATCCAGGAAAACACCGGGGAGCTGTTTTTT; V: TRBV5-1; length: 15; J: TRBJ2-2; size: NA; D: NA
CDR3: CASSQGDRGYEQYF; DNA: TGCGCCAGCAGCCAAGGGGACAGGGGCTACGAGCAGTACTTC; V: TRBV4-1; length: 14; J: TRBJ2-7; size: NA; D: TRBD1
CDR3: CASSPQVGASTDTQYF; DNA: TGTGCCAGCTCACCACAAGTGGGAGCTAGCACAGATACGCAGTATTTT; V: TRBV18; length: 16; J: TRBJ2-3; size: NA; D: NA
CDR3: CATSDGLAGSYEQYF; DNA: TGTGCCACCAGTGATGGACTAGCGGGAAGCTACGAGCAGTACTTC; V: TRBV24-1; length: 15; J: TRBJ2-7; size: NA; D: TRBD2
CDR3: CATTGQGGDTGELFF; DNA: TGTGCCACCACGGGACAGGGCGGGGACACCGGGGAGCTGTTTTTT; V: TRBV19; length: 15; J: TRBJ2-2; size: NA; D: TRBD1
CDR3: CASSPGLAGGTTGELFF; DNA: TGTGCCAGTAGCCCGGGACTAGCGGGGGGCACCACCGGGGAGCTGTTTTTT; V: TRBV19; length: 17; J: TRBJ2-2; size: NA; D: TRBD2
CDR3: CASSNRGSGNTIYF; DNA: TGTGCCAGCAGCAATCGAGGTTCTGGAAACACCATATATTTT; V: TRBV21-1; length: 14; J: TRBJ1-3; size: once; D: NA
CDR3: CASSQFRAGGDTEAFF; DNA: TGTGCCAGCAGCCAATTCCGTGCTGGGGGCGACACTGAAGCTTTCTTT; V: TRBV7-9; length: 16; J: TRBJ1-1; size: NA; D: NA
CDR3: CASSGNSYNEQFF; DNA: TGTGCCAGCTCAGGAAACTCCTACAATGAGCAGTTCTTC; V: TRBV28; length: 13; J: TRBJ2-1; size: NA; D: NA
CDR3: CASSLMGHYHF; DNA: TGTGCCAGCAGCTTAATGGGACATTACCACTTC; V: TRBV11-2; length: 11; J: TRBJ2-4; size: NA; D: NA
CDR3: CASSLRQGMNTEAFF; DNA: TGCGCCAGCAGCTTGAGACAGGGGATGAACACTGAAGCTTTCTTT; V: TRBV5-1; length: 15; J: TRBJ1-1; size: NA; D: TRBD1
CDR3: CASSPQGSQETQYF; DNA: TGTGCCAGCTCACCACAGGGGTCCCAAGAGACCCAGTACTTC; V: TRBV18; length: 14; J: TRBJ2-5; size: NA; D: NA
CDR3: CASSQAGVGLAGDHSYEQYF; DNA: TGCGCCAGCAGCCAAGCTGGGGTGGGACTAGCGGGGGACCACTCCTACGAGCAGTACTTC; V: TRBV4-1; length: 20; J: TRBJ2-7; size: NA; D: TRBD2
CDR3: CASSPSGSLYEQYF; DNA: TGCGCCAGCAGTCCCTCGGGGAGTCTCTACGAGCAGTACTTC; V: TRBV10-2; length: 14; J: TRBJ2-7; size: NA; D: NA
CDR3: CASSSDLLFSYETQYF; DNA: TGTGCCAGCAGTTCCGACCTCCTTTTTAGCTATGAGACCCAGTACTTC; V: TRBV6-5; length: 16; J: TRBJ2-5; size: NA; D: NA
CDR3: CASSSGQGSYEQYF; DNA: TGCGCCAGCAGCTCCGGACAGGGCTCCTACGAGCAGTACTTC; V: TRBV5-1; length: 14; J: TRBJ2-7; size: few; D: TRBD1
CDR3: CASSLGREVGQETQYF; DNA: TGCGCCAGCAGCTTGGGCCGGGAGGTTGGCCAAGAGACCCAGTACTTC; V: TRBV5-1; length: 16; J: TRBJ2-5; size: NA; D: TRBD2
CDR3: CASRESKAGEETQYF; DNA: TGTGCCAGCCGAGAGTCAAAAGCGGGAGAGGAGACCCAGTACTTC; V: TRBV13; length: 15; J: TRBJ2-5; size: few; D: TRBD2